This T cell receptor beta chain originates from a study of blood T cell repertoires in COVID-19. Overall study: The cDNA or gDNA used as material had been derived from T cells, B-cell-depleted T cells, or PBMCs.

This clone was detected once. CDR3 length: 15 residues. V lost 2 bases to trimming and J lost 1 base, with 11 bases between them. CDR1 is MNHEY and CDR2 is SVGEGT in the germline V gene. TCRdb's copy holds only in-frame clones and misses some; the assay was immunoSEQ multiplex PCR. The repertoire consists of over 130,000 clones, with approximately 80% occurring once and the leading ten covering 1.5% to 2%. Allocation to cohorts depended on clinical history reported by the participants. Exposed participants encountered a COVID-19 case during the 2 weeks preceding study entry. The rearrangement links TRBV6-2 or TRBV6-3 to TRBJ2-5; possible D gene TRBD1, 6 bases. The sample was PBMCs or T cells enriched from blood (not recorded which). This TCR derives from a woman under 30 who had been exposed to COVID-19. CDR3 loop: CASSYIGTPQETQYF. In DNA form, the CDR3 reads TGTGCCAGCAGTTACATCGGGACACCCCAAGAGACCCAGTACTTC.